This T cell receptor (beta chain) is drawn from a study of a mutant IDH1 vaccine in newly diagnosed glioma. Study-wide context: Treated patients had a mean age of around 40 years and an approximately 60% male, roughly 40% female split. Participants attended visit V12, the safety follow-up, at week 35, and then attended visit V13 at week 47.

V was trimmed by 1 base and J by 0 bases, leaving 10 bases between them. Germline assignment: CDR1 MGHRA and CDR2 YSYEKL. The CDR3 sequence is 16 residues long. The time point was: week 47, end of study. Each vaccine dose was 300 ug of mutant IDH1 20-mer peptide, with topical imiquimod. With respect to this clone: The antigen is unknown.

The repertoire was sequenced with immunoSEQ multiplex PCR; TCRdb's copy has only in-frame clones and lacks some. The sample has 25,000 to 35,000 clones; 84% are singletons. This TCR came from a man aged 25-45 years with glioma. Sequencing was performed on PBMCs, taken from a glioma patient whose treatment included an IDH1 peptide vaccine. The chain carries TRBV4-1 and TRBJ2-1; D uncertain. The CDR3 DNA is TGCGCCAGCAGCCAAGGGCGGCAAAGCTCCTACAATGAGCAGTTCTTC. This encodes CASSQGRQSSYNEQFF.